This T cell receptor (beta chain) originates from a study of cytomegalovirus exposure and HLA in healthy donors. Clones were read by immunoSEQ multiplex PCR, and TCRdb kept only the in-frame ones, dropping some. The sample includes 50,000 to 65,000 clones, more than 85% of them seen just once. This clone has a single count. CDR1 and CDR2 (germline): SGHTA, FQGNSA. V dropped 1 base and J dropped 5 bases, with 15 bases sitting between them. The CDR3 is 16 residues long. This rearrangement joins TRBV7-2 to TRBJ1-5; the D is unclear. The TCR was taken from a woman in her late teens or twenties in good health and CMV-seropositive. Input material: PBMCs. CDR3 DNA sequence: TGTGCCAGCAGCTTAGAAACTGTCGGGTTTTATCAGCCCCAGCATTTT. Residues: CASSLETVGFYQPQHF.